This record covers a single T cell receptor beta chain. This sample is part of a study of T cell responses to AZD1222 COVID-19 vaccine. Sequencing used immunoSEQ multiplex PCR; TCRdb keeps in-frame clones, though not all of them. The sample contains 100,000 to 150,000 clones, roughly 88% of which appear only once. The CDR3 has 16 amino acids. The germline V gene has CDR1 MNHEY and CDR2 SVGEGT. J gave up 0 bases and V 3 bases, and 7 bases lay outside the gene matches. The source material was peripheral blood, sampled on day 0 of AZD1222 vaccination. The receptor was derived from an adult in good health. J is TRBJ1-1 and V is TRBV6-2 or TRBV6-3; 7 bases fit TRBD1. Here the CDR3 reads CASSYAGTALNTEAFF. Here the CDR3 DNA reads TGTGCCAGCAGTTATGCCGGGACAGCTTTGAACACTGAAGCTTTCTTT.